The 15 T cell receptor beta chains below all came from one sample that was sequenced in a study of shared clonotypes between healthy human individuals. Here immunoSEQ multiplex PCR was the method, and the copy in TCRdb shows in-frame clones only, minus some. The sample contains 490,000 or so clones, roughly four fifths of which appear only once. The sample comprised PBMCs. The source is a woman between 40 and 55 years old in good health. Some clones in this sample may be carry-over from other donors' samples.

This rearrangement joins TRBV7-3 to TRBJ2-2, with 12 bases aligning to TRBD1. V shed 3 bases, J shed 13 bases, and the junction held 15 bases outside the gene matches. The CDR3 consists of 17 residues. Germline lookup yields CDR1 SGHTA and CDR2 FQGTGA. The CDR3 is CASSLVGTGGHPGLLFF. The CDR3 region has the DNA TGTGCCAGCAGCTTGGTCGGGACAGGGGGCCACCCGGGGCTGCTGTTTTTT.

The CDR3 sequence: CASSRAETNEKLFF. The CDR3 nucleotides are TGTGCCAGTAGCCGGGCGGAAACTAATGAAAAACTGTTTTTT. The chain recombines TRBV19 with TRBJ1-4, with D unclear. CDR3 length equals 14 residues. The germline CDR1 and CDR2 sequences are LNHDA and SQIVND (reference sequence). V gave up 6 bases and J gave up 1 base, with 9 bases separating them.

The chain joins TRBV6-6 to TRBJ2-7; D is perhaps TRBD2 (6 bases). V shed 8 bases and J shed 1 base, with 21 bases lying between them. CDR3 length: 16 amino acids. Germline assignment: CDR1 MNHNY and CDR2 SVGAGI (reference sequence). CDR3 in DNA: TGTGCCAGCGCTACGGACGGAGGGCAGGAGTCCTACGAGCAGTACTTC. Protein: CASATDGGQESYEQYF.

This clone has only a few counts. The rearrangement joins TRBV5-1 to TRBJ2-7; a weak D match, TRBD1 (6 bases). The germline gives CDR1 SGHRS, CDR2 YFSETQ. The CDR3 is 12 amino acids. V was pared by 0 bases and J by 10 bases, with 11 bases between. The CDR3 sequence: CASSLDSGTQYF. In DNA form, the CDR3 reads TGCGCCAGCAGCTTGGACTCAGGGACACAGTACTTC. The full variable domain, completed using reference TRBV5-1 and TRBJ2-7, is KAGVTQTPRYLIKTRGQQVTLSCSPISGHRSVSWYQQTPGQGLQFLFEYFSETQRNKGNFPGRFSGRQFSNSRSEMNVSTLELGDSALYLCASSLDSGTQYFGPGTRLTVT.

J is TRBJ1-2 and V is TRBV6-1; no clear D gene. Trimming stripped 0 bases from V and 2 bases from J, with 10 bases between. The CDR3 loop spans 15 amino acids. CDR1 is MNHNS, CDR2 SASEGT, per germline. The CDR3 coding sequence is TGTGCCAGCAGTGAAGCGGGCAGTTTCAACTATGGCTACACCTTC. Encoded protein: CASSEAGSFNYGYTF.

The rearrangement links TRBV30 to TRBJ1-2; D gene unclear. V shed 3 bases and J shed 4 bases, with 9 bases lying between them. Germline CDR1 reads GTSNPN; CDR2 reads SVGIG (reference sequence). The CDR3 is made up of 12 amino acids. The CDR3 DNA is TGTGCCTGGAGCGGAGACCCCTATGGCTACACCTTC. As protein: CAWSGDPYGYTF. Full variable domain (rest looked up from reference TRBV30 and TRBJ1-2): SQTIHQWPATLVQPVGSPLSLECTVEGTSNPNLYWYRQAAGRGLQLLFYSVGIGQISSEVPQNLSASRPQDRQFILSSKKLLLSDSGFYLCAWSGDPYGYTFGSGTRLTVV.

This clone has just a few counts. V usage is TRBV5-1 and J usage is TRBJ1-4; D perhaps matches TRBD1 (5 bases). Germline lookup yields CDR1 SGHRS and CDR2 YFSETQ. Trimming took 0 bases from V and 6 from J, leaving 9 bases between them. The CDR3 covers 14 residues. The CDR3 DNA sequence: TGCGCCAGCAGCTTGGGGCAGGGAGATGAAAAACTGTTTTTT. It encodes CASSLGQGDEKLFF.

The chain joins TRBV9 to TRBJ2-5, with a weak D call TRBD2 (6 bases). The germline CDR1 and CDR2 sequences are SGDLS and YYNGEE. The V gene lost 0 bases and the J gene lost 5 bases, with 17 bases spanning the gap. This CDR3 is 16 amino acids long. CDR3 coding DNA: TGTGCCAGCAGCGTAGGGGTCAGGGATCTAGCGGAGACCCAGTACTTC. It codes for CASSVGVRDLAETQYF.

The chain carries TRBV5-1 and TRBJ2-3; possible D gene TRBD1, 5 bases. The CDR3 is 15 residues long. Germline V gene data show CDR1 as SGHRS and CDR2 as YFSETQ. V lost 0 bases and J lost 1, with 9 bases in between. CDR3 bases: TGCGCCAGCAGCTTGGGGGGCGTGGGCACAGATACGCAGTATTTT. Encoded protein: CASSLGGVGTDTQYF.

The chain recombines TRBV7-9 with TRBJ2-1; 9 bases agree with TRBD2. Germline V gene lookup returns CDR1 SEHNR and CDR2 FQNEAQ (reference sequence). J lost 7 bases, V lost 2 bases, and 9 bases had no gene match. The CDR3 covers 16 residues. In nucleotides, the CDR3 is TGTGCCAGCAGCTTATGGGGTCGGCGGGAGGGAAATGAGCAGTTCTTC. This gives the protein CASSLWGRREGNEQFF.

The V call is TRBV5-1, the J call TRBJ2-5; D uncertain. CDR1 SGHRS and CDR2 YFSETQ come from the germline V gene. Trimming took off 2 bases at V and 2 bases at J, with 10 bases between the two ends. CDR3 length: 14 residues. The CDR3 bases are TGCGCCAGCAGCTTTCCGGCCCCTCAAGAGACCCAGTACTTC. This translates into CASSFPAPQETQYF.

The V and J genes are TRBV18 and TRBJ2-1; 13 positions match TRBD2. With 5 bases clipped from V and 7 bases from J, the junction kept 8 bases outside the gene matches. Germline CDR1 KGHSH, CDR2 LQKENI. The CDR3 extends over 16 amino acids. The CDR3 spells CASSNPGTSGINEQFF. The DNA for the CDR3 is TGTGCCAGCTCAAACCCCGGGACTAGCGGGATAAATGAGCAGTTCTTC.

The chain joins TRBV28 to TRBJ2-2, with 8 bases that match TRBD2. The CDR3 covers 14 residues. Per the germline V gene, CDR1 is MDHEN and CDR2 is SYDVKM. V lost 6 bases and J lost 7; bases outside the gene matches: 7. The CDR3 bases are TGTGCCAGCAGCGAAGGGCGGGAGGTCGGGGAGCTGTTTTTT. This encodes CASSEGREVGELFF.

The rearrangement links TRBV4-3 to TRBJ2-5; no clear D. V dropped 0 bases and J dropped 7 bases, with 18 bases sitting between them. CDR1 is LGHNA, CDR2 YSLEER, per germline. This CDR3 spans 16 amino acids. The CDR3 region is CASSQDAAVPVRTQYF. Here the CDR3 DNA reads TGCGCCAGCAGCCAAGACGCAGCAGTGCCCGTGAGGACCCAGTACTTC.

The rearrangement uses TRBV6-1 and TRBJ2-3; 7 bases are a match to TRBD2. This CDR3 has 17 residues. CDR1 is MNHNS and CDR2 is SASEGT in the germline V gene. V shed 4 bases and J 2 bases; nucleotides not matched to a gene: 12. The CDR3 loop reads CASSVHGRNEYTDTQYF. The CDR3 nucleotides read TGTGCCAGCAGTGTCCACGGGAGGAACGAGTACACAGATACGCAGTATTTT.